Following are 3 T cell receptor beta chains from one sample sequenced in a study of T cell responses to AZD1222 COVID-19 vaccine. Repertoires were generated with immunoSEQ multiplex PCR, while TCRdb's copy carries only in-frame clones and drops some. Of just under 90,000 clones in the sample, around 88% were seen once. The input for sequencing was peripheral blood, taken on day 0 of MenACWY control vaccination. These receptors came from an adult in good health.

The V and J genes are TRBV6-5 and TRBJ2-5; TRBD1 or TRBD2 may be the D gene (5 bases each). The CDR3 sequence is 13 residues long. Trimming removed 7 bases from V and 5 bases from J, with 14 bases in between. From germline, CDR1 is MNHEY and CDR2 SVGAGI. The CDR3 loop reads CASNRGVAETQYF. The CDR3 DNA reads TGTGCCAGCAATCGAGGGGTGGCGGAGACCCAGTACTTC.

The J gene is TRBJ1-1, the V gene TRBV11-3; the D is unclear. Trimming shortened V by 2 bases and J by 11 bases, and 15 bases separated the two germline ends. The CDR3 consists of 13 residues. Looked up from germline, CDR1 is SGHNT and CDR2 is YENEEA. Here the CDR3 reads CASSLNPRGAAFF. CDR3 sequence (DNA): TGTGCCAGCAGCTTAAACCCCCGGGGAGCGGCTTTCTTT.

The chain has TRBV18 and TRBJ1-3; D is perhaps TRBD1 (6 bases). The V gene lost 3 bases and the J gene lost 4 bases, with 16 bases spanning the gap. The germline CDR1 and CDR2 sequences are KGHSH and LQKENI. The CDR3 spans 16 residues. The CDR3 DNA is TGTGCCAGCTCACCGACAGGTCCCGAGGGGGGAAACACCATATATTTT. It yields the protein CASSPTGPEGGNTIYF.